The 7 T cell receptor beta chains listed next were all sequenced from one sample in a study of blood T cell repertoires in COVID-19. The method was immunoSEQ multiplex PCR; TCRdb's version includes in-frame clones alone and lacks a portion of them. The sample has hundreds of thousands of clones; approximately 88% are singletons. The sample taken for sequencing was peripheral blood. These receptors originate from a man in his 60s who had recovered from COVID-19.

The CDR3 coding sequence is TGTGCCAGCAGCTTCTTAGGAGCAACTAATGAAAAACTGTTTTTT. Residues: CASSFLGATNEKLFF. The chain links TRBV7-9 to TRBJ1-4; D gene ambiguous. The CDR3 consists of 15 residues. Germline V CDR1 and CDR2: SEHNR, FQNEAQ (reference sequence). Trimming left V 3 bases short and J 0 bases short, with 8 bases between.

The V gene is TRBV10-2, the J gene TRBJ1-4; TRBD1 matches 8 bases. Per the germline V gene, CDR1 is WSHSY and CDR2 is SAAADI. Germline trimming cut 3 bases from V and 8 bases from J; bases unmatched to any gene: 5. The CDR3 spans 14 residues. For the CDR3, the DNA is TGCGCCAGCAGTGAAAGTGGACAGGGCGAAAAACTGTTTTTT. It translates to CASSESGQGEKLFF.

The sample holds a few counts of this clone. This sequence joins TRBV3-1 (or the pseudogene TRBV3-2) and TRBJ2-2, with 9 bases fitting TRBD1. The CDR3 is 15 amino acids. Per germline, CDR1 LGHDT and CDR2 YNNKEL (reference sequence). J was trimmed by 1 base and V by 6 bases; bases with no gene match: 3. In DNA form, the CDR3 reads TGTGCCAGCAGAGTGGGACAGGGGAACACCGGGGAGCTGTTTTTT. Residues: CASRVGQGNTGELFF.

The V gene is TRBV11-3, the J gene TRBJ2-2, with 11 bases fitting TRBD1. J lost 6 bases, V lost 5 bases, and 8 bases had no gene match. This CDR3 has 16 residues. CDR1 and CDR2 from the germline V gene are SGHNT and YENEEA. The CDR3 nucleotides are TGTGCCAGCAGCCTCACCCGGACAGGGGGCTCCGGGGAGCTGTTTTTT. Translation: CASSLTRTGGSGELFF.

This rearrangement joins TRBV14 to TRBJ2-1; 8 nucleotides line up with TRBD2. The CDR3 length is 17 residues. V lost 2 bases and J lost 7; bases outside the gene matches: 13. Germline CDR1 is SGHDN and CDR2 is FVKESK. In DNA, the CDR3 is TGTGCCAGCAGCCAACACCTAGGGACTAGTTTGGGTAATGAGCAGTTCTTC. It specifies CASSQHLGTSLGNEQFF.

The CDR3 region is CASRGTFFSYEQYF. In nucleotides, the CDR3 is TGTGCCAGCCGGGGGACTTTTTTTTCCTACGAGCAGTACTTC. The rearrangement uses TRBV6-5 and TRBJ2-7; perhaps TRBD2 as D (6 bases). The CDR3 loop spans 14 amino acids. CDR1 and CDR2 from the germline V gene are MNHEY and SVGAGI. V lost 8 bases, J lost 1 base, and 15 bases lay in between.

The CDR3 DNA follows: TGTGCCAGCGACCCGACTCCCGGTAGGTACTTC. Translated: CASDPTPGRYF. This rearrangement joins TRBV6-4 to TRBJ2-7; D is unclear. CDR1 and CDR2 from the germline V gene are MRHNA and SNTAGT. There are 11 residues in the CDR3. The V gene lost 8 bases and the J gene lost 12 bases, with 17 bases spanning the gap.